The 9 T cell receptor beta chains reported below all come from one sample, sequenced in a study of Graves' ophthalmopathy and Graves' hyperthyroidism. TCR beta CDR3 amplification used RNA transcripts. The library came from an HTBI-primed first-round RT-PCR and a second-round multiplex PCR. One entry per CDR3 protein, called by TCRdb with MiXCR from the multiplex PCR reads. The sample carries 600,000 to 950,000 distinct CDR3 sequences, around 40% recorded once. Material: peripheral blood. The receptor set was obtained from an adult man with Graves' ophthalmopathy.

This clonotype was counted a few times. This chain links TRBV19 with TRBJ1-1; D not certain. Trimming took off 5 bases at V and 0 bases at J, with 13 bases between the two ends. This CDR3 is 15 amino acids long. Per germline, CDR1 LNHDA and CDR2 SQIVND (reference sequence). CDR3 nucleotides: TGTGCCAGTAGTCCCCGGCAGTGGGTGAACACTGAAGCTTTCTTT. This encodes CASSPRQWVNTEAFF.

This clonotype has at least ten counts. The V and J genes are TRBV7-2 and TRBJ1-6; D is perhaps TRBD1 (5 bases). This CDR3 has 14 amino acids. V dropped 5 bases and J dropped 7 bases, with 12 bases sitting between them. In germline, CDR1 is SGHTA, CDR2 FQGNSA. The CDR3 DNA sequence: TGTGCCAGCAGCACGGGACTGATAAATTCACCCCTCCACTTT. This encodes CASSTGLINSPLHF.

The chain uses TRBV4-2 and TRBJ1-5; perhaps TRBD1 as D (5 bases). Germline values: CDR1 LGHNA, CDR2 YNFKEQ. V lost 3 bases and J 5 bases, leaving 17 bases between the germline ends. The CDR3 is made up of 16 amino acids. The CDR3: CASSQGQGGWDQPQHF. CDR3 nucleotide sequence: TGTGCCAGCAGCCAGGGGCAGGGAGGTTGGGATCAGCCCCAGCATTTT.

This chain links TRBV11-2 with TRBJ2-7; D is possibly TRBD2 (6 bases). Between the trimmed V and J ends, which lost 5 bases and 7 bases, there was a span of 21 bases. The CDR3 sequence is 15 residues long. Germline V CDR1 and CDR2: SGHAT, FQNNGV. The CDR3 sequence is CASSHSGGGAKEQYF. CDR3 nucleotides: TGTGCCAGCAGCCACTCGGGCGGCGGGGCCAAAGAGCAGTACTTC. Drawing the rest from reference TRBV11-2 and TRBJ2-7, the complete variable domain is EAGVAQSPRYKIIEKRQSVAFWCNPISGHATLYWYQQILGQGPKLLIQFQNNGVVDDSQLPKDRFSAERLKGVDSTLKIQPAKLEDSAVYLCASSHSGGGAKEQYFGPGTRLTVT.

There are many counts of this clonotype. The rearrangement joins TRBV10-3 to TRBJ1-1; tentatively, D is TRBD1 (5 bases). This CDR3 comprises 12 residues. The germline V and J ends were trimmed by 10 bases and 0 bases, with 9 bases remaining between them. Germline loops: CDR1 ENHRY, CDR2 SYGVKD. The CDR3 DNA sequence: TGTGCCACCCGACAGTTGAACACTGAAGCTTTCTTT. Translated: CATRQLNTEAFF.

The J gene is TRBJ2-6, the V gene TRBV5-1, with D perhaps matching TRBD1 or TRBD2 (6 bases each). The V end was cut by 1 base, the J end by 0 bases, with 20 bases between. Germline assignment: CDR1 SGHRS and CDR2 YFSETQ. The CDR3 extends over 20 amino acids. In DNA form, the CDR3 reads TGCGCCAGCAGCTTGTCCGGGGGCCGTCAAGATAGCTCTGGGGCCAACGTCCTGACTTTC. Its protein product is CASSLSGGRQDSSGANVLTF. Variable domain in full (rest from reference TRBV5-1 and TRBJ2-6): KAGVTQTPRYLIKTRGQQVTLSCSPISGHRSVSWYQQTPGQGLQFLFEYFSETQRNKGNFPGRFSGRQFSNSRSEMNVSTLELGDSALYLCASSLSGGRQDSSGANVLTFGAGSRLTVL.

This clonotype has just a few counts. The genes are TRBV27 and TRBJ2-7, with 8 bases that match TRBD2. CDR1 is MNHEY and CDR2 is SMNVEV in the germline V gene (reference sequence). The CDR3 has 14 amino acids. V shed 4 bases, J shed 4 bases, and the junction held 6 bases outside the gene matches. CDR3 in amino acids: CASSYVSGAYEQYF. The CDR3 DNA follows: TGTGCCAGCAGTTACGTTAGCGGGGCGTACGAGCAGTACTTC.

This clonotype was seen once. The chain carries TRBV7-8 and TRBJ1-3; possible D gene TRBD1, 6 bases. The V end lost 2 bases, the J end lost 4 bases, and 9 bases lay between the germline ends. The CDR3 loop spans 14 amino acids. The germline CDR1 and CDR2 sequences are SGHVS and FQNEAQ. The CDR3 spells CASSLSQGGNTIYF. The DNA of the CDR3 is TGTGCCAGCAGCTTATCACAGGGCGGAAACACCATATATTTT.

V and J are TRBV20-1 and TRBJ2-7; weak D call: TRBD2 (6 bases). This CDR3 contains 14 residues. Trimming took off 0 bases at V and 3 bases at J, with 12 bases between the two ends. Germline assignment: CDR1 DFQATT and CDR2 SNEGSKA (reference sequence). The CDR3 loop is CSARETEGIYEQYF. In nucleotides, the CDR3 is TGCAGTGCTAGAGAGACGGAGGGCATCTACGAGCAGTACTTC.